This entry describes one T cell receptor (beta chain). The antigen remains unidentified. The germline gives CDR1 SQVTM, CDR2 ANQGSEA. V was clipped by 4 bases and J by 7 bases, with 14 bases between them. CDR3 length equals 13 residues. The study team obtained lesional scalp punch biopsies and peripheral blood from alopecia areata patients. The data were taken from a study of CD8+ T cells in alopecia areata. Study in general: Oral tofacitinib, 5 to 10 mg twice daily, was given in an open-label trial. Tofacitinib therapy lasting 6 to 18 months was followed by 6 months off drug.

Study-wide results and limits: Higher clonality and more expanded CD8+ clones appeared in lesional than normal scalp.

It was cDNA, reverse transcribed from extracted RNA, that served as the sequencing template. Repertoires were generated with immunoSEQ multiplex PCR, while TCRdb's copy carries only in-frame clones and drops some. The sample shows over 120,000 clones, 40% to 55% of them seen only once. This clonotype was sampled from a human donor with alopecia areata. The source material was CD4+ T cells sorted from blood, sampled at week 0. V usage is TRBV29-1 and J usage is TRBJ1-5, with D possibly being TRBD1 (5 bases). The CDR3 region has the DNA TGCAGCGTTGGGGGGGGAAACGGGCAGCCCCAGCATTTT. Its translation: CSVGGGNGQPQHF.